The T cell receptor (beta chain) under discussion was sequenced for a study of CD8 T cells in ankylosing spondylitis. Study findings and constraints: What appeared characteristic of ankylosing spondylitis blood was a TCR beta motif of eight highly homologous variants. Several of the motif variants were reported before in synovial fluid and blood from reactive arthritis. Reports say disease-linked clones showed up significantly more in matched ankylosing spondylitis synovial fluid.

Quantitative 5'-RACE with molecular barcodes produced the TCR beta libraries. In TCRdb, the 5' RACE reads were re-called with MiXCR into one record per CDR3 protein. The table shows roughly 700,000 distinct CDR3 sequences, with around 20% occurring only once. As to this clonotype: The antigen is unknown.

The CDR3 extends over 12 amino acids. The germline V and J ends were trimmed by 8 bases and 2 bases, with 9 bases remaining between them. CDR1 MNHNY and CDR2 SVGAGI come from the germline V gene (reference sequence). Source material: blood, either unsorted or a sorted T cell fraction (not recorded which). The rearrangement joins TRBV6-6 to TRBJ1-1; tentative D call: TRBD1 (6 bases). This TCR was sampled from a male donor with ankylosing spondylitis. The CDR3 reads CASGQFNTEAFF. The CDR3, as DNA: TGTGCCAGCGGACAGTTCAACACTGAAGCTTTCTTT.